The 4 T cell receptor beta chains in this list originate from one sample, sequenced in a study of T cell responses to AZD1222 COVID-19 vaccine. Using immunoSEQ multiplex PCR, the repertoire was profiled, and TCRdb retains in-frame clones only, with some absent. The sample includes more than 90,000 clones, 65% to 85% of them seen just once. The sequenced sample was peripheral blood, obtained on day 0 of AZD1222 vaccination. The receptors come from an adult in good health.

This chain's CDR3 is CASRPRTSGYNEQFF. The DNA of the CDR3 is TGTGCCAGCAGACCCAGGACTAGCGGATACAATGAGCAGTTCTTC. The chain recombines TRBV2 with TRBJ2-1; TRBD2 matches at 10 bases. Germline trimming cut 6 bases from V and 4 bases from J; bases unmatched to any gene: 6. The CDR3 extends over 15 amino acids. The germline V gene encodes CDR1 SNHLY and CDR2 FYNNEI.

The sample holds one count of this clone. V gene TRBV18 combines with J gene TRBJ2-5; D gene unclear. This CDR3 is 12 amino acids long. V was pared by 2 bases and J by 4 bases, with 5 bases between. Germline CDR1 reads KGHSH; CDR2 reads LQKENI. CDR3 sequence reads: CASSPAGETQYF. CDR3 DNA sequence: TGTGCCAGCTCACCAGCCGGAGAGACCCAGTACTTC.

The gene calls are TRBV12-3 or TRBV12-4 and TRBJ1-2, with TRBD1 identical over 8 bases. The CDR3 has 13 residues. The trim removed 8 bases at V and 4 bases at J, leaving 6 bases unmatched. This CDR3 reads CASGRGRGYGYTF. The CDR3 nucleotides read TGTGCCAGCGGCAGGGGGCGCGGCTATGGCTACACCTTC.

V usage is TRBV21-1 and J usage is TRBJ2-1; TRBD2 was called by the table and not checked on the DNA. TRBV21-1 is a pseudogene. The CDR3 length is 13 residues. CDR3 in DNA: TGTGCCAGCAGCAAGGTAATAGAGGCCAAGCAGTTCTTC. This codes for CASSKVIEAKQFF.